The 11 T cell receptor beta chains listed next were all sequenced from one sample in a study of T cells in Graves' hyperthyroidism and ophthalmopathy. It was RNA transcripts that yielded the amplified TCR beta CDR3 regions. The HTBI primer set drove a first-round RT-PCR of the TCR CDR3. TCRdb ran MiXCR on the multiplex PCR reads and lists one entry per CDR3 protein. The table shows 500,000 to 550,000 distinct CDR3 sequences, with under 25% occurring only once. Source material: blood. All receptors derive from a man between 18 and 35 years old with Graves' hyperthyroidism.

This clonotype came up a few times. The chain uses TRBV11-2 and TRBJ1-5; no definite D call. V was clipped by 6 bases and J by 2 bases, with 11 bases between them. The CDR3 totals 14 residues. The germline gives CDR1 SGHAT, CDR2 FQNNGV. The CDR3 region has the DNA TGTGCCAGCAGGAAAGGATCGGGCAATCAGCCCCAGCATTTT. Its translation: CASRKGSGNQPQHF.

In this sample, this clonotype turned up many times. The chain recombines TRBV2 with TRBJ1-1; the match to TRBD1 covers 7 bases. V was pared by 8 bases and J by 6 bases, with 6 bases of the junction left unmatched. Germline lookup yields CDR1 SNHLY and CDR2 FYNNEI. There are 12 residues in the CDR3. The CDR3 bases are TGTGCCAGCGGAGGACAGGTGGCTGAAGCTTTCTTT. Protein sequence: CASGGQVAEAFF. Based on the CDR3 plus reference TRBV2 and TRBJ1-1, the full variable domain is EPEVTQTPSHQVTQMGQEVILRCVPISNHLYFYWYRQILGQKVEFLVSFYNNEISEKSEIFDDQFSVERPDGSNFTLKIRSTKLEDSAMYFCASGGQVAEAFFGQGTRLTVV.

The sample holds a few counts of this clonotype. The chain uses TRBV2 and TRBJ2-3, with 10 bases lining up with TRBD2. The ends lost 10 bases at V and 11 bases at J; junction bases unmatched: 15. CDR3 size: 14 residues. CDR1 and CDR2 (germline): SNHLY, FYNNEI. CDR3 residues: CAIEVPSGGPKQYF. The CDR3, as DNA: TGTGCCATCGAGGTCCCTAGCGGGGGCCCGAAGCAGTATTTT.

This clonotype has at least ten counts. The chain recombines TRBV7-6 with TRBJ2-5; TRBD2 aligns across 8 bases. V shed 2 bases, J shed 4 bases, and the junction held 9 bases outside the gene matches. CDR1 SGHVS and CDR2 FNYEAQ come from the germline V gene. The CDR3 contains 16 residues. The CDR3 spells CASSLYPAGVGETQYF. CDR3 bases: TGTGCCAGCAGCTTATACCCAGCGGGGGTGGGAGAGACCCAGTACTTC.

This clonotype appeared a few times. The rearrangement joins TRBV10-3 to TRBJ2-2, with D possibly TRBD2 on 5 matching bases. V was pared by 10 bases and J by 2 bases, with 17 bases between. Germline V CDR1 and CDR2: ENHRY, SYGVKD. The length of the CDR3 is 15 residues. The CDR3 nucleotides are TGTGCCACCCTAGCCTGGAGAAGCAACACCGGGGAGCTGTTTTTT. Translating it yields CATLAWRSNTGELFF.

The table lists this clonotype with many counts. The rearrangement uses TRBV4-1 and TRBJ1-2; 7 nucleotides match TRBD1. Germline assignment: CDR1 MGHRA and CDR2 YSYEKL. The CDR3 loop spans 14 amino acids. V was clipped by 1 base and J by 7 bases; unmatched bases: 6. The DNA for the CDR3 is TGCGCCAGCAGCCAAGTTGACAGGGCGGGTGGCTACACCTTC. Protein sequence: CASSQVDRAGGYTF.

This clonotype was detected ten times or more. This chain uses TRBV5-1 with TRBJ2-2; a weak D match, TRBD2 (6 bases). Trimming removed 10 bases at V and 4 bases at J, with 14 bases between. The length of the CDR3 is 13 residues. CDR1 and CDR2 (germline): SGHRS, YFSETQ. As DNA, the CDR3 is TGCGCCGGTAGGCCGGAGGGCACCGGGGAGCTGTTTTTT. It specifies CAGRPEGTGELFF.

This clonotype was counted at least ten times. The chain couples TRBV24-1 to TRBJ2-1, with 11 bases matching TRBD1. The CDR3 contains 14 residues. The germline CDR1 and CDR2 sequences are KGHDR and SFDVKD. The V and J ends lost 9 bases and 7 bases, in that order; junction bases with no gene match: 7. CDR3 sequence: CATGGQGAWNEQFF. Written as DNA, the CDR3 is TGTGCCACCGGCGGACAGGGGGCTTGGAATGAGCAGTTCTTC.

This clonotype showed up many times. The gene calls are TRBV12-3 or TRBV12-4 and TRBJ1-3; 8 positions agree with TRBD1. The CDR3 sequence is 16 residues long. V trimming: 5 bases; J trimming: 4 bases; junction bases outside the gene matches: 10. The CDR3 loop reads CASSPLQGDSGNTIYF. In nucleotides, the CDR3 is TGTGCCAGCAGTCCATTACAGGGGGATTCCGGAAACACCATATATTTT.

As DNA, the CDR3 is TGTGCCAGCAGCGTAGGTCGTGGACAGGGTTTGAACGAGCAGTACTTC. Its translation is CASSVGRGQGLNEQYF. J is TRBJ2-7 and V is TRBV9, with 8 bases lining up with TRBD1. Germline-derived CDR1 and CDR2 are SGDLS and YYNGEE. V dropped 0 bases and J dropped 5; count of bases not matched to a gene: 10. This CDR3 spans 16 amino acids. The full variable domain, completed using reference TRBV9 and TRBJ2-7, is DSGVTQTPKHLITATGQRVTLRCSPRSGDLSVYWYQQSLDQGLQFLIQYYNGEERAKGNILERFSAQQFPDLHSELNLSSLELGDSALYFCASSVGRGQGLNEQYFGPGTRLTVT.

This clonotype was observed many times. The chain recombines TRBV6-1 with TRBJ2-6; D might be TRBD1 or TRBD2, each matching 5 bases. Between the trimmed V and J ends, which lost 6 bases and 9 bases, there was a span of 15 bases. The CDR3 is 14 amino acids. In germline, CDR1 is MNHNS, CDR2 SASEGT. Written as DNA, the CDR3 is TGTGCCAGCAGACGGGACGGGGTGGTCAACGTCCTGACTTTC. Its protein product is CASRRDGVVNVLTF.